This record covers a single T cell receptor (beta chain). V was cut by 5 bases and J by 3 bases, with 20 bases left in between. The germline gives CDR1 SEHNR, CDR2 FQNEAQ (reference sequence). The CDR3 consists of 16 residues. Sequencing was performed with immunoSEQ multiplex PCR; in TCRdb, only in-frame clones are kept and a portion is missing. The sample yields about 54,000 clones, around 93% seen once. The data were obtained in a study of OX40 agonist ivuxolimab in advanced cancers. About the study: Dose-escalation patients were diagnosed with hepatocellular carcinoma, melanoma, renal cell cancer or head and neck cancer.

The sample here was CD4+ or CD8+ T cells sorted from blood, taken in a trial of the OX40 agonist ivuxolimab. The sequence was collected from an adult with an advanced solid tumor such as melanoma, head and neck, liver or kidney cancer. The chain joins TRBV7-9 to TRBJ2-7, with a weak D call TRBD1 (6 bases). DNA for the CDR3: TGTGCCAGCAGCATGGTTAGTGGACAGCATTTCTACGAGCAGTACTTC. As protein: CASSMVSGQHFYEQYF.